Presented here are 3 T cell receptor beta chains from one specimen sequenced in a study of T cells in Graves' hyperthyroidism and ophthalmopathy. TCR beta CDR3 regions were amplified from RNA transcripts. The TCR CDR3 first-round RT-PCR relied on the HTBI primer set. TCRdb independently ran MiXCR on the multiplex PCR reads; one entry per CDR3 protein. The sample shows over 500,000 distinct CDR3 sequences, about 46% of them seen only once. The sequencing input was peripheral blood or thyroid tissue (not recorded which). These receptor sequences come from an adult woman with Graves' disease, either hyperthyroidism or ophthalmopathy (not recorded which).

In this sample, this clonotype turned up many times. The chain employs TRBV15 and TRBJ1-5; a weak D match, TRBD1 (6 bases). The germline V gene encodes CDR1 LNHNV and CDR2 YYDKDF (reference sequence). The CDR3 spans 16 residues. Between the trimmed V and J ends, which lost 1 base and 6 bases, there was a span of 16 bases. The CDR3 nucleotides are TGTGCCACCAGCAGAGTGGCAGGGGCGGGGGGTCAGCCCCAGCATTTT. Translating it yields CATSRVAGAGGQPQHF.

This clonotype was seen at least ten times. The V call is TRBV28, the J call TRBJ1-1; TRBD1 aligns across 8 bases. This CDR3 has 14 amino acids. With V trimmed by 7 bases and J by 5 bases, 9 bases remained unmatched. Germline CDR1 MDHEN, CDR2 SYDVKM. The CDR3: CASNQGAPVTEAFF. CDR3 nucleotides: TGTGCCAGCAATCAGGGGGCTCCGGTGACTGAAGCTTTCTTT.

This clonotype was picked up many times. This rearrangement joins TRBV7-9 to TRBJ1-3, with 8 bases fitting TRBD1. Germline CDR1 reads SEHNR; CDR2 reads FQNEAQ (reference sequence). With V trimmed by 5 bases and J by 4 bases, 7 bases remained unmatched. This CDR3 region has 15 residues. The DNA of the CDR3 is TGTGCCAGCAGCCGACTGGGGACAGGAGGAAACACCATATATTTT. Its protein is CASSRLGTGGNTIYF.